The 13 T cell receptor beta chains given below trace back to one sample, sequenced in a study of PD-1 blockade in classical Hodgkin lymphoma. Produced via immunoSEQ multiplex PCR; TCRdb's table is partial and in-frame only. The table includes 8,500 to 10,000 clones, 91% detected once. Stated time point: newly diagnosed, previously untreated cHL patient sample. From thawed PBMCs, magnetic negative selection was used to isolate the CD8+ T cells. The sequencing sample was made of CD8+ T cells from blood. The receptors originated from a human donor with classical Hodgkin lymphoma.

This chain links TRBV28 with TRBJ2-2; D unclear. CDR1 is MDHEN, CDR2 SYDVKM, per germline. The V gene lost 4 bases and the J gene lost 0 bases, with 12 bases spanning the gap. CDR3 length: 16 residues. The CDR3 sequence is CASSYQIAPNTGELFF. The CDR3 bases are TGTGCCAGCAGTTACCAAATAGCACCGAACACCGGGGAGCTGTTTTTT.

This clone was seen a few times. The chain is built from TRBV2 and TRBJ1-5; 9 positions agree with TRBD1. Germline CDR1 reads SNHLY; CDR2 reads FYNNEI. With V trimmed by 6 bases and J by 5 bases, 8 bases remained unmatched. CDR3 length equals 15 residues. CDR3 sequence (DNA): TGTGCCAGCAGCCTCATGGACAGGGGTTATCAGCCCCAGCATTTT. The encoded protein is CASSLMDRGYQPQHF. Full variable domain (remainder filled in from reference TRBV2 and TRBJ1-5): EPEVTQTPSHQVTQMGQEVILRCVPISNHLYFYWYRQILGQKVEFLVSFYNNEISEKSEIFDDQFSVERPDGSNFTLKIRSTKLEDSAMYFCASSLMDRGYQPQHFGDGTRLSIL.

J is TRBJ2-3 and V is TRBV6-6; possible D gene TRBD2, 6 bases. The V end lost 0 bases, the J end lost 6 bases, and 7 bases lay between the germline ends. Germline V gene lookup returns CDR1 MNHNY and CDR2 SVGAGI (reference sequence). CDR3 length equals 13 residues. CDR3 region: CASSYSGGDTQYF. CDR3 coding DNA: TGTGCCAGCAGTTACTCCGGAGGGGATACGCAGTATTTT.

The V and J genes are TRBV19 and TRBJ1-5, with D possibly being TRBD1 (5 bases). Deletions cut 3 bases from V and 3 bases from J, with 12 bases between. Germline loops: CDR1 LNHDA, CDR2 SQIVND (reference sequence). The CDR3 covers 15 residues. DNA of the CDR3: TGTGCCAGTAGTATTGGGGCGGGAGACAATCAGCCCCAGCATTTT. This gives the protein CASSIGAGDNQPQHF.

The CDR3 is CASSVGGNLDTEAFF. In DNA, the CDR3 is TGTGCCAGCAGCGTAGGGGGCAATCTAGACACTGAAGCTTTCTTT. The rearrangement joins TRBV9 to TRBJ1-1; D is perhaps TRBD1 (5 bases). V gave up 0 bases and J gave up 3 bases, with 12 bases separating them. CDR1 SGDLS and CDR2 YYNGEE come from the germline V gene. This CDR3 is built from 15 residues.

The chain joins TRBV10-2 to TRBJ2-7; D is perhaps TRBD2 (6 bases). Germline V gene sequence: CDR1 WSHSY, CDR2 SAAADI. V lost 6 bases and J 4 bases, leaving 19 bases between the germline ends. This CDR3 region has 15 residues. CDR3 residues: CASRDSAGLGYEQYF. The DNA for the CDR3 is TGCGCCAGCAGAGACTCGGCGGGGCTGGGGTACGAGCAGTACTTC.

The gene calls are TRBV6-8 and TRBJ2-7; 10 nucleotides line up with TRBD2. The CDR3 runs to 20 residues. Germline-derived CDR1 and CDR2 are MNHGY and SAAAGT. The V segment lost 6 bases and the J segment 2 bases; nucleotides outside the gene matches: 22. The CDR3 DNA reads TGTGCCAGCAGCGAGGGGCTAGCGGGAGAATGTACCCCTCCTACCTACGAGCAGTACTTC. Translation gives CASSEGLAGECTPPTYEQYF.

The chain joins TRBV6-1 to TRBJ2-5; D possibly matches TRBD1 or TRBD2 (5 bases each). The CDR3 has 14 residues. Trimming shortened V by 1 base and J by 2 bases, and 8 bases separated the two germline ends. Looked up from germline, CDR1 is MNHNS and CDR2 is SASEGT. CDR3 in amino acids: CASSEGGDQETQYF. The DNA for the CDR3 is TGTGCCAGCAGTGAAGGAGGGGATCAAGAGACCCAGTACTTC.

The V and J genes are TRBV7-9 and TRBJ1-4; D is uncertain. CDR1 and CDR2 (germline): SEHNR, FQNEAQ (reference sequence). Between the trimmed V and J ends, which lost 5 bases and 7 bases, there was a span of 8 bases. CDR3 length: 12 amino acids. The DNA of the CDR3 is TGTGCCAGCAGCCCGGGTTTTGAAAAACTGTTTTTT. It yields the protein CASSPGFEKLFF.

DNA of the CDR3: TGTGCCAGCAGCTTAGAGACTAGCGGGGCCTCCTACGAGCAGTACTTC. Protein: CASSLETSGASYEQYF. This sequence joins TRBV7-6 and TRBJ2-5; 11 nucleotides agree with TRBD2. The DNA end favors TRBJ2-7, so the J call may be wrong. CDR1 is SGHVS and CDR2 is FNYEAQ in the germline V gene. The CDR3 is 16 amino acids.

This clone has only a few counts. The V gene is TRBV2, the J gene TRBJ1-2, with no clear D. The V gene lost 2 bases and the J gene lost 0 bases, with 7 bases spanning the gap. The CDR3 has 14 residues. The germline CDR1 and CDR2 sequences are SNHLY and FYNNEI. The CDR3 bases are TGTGCCAGCAGTGAAACCAGGCCTAACTATGGCTACACCTTC. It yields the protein CASSETRPNYGYTF.

CDR3 DNA: TGTGCCAGCAGCCAAGAAGTGGGACTAGCGGGCTCCTACGAGCAGTACTTC. Residues: CASSQEVGLAGSYEQYF. The V gene is TRBV28, the J gene TRBJ2-7; 12 positions agree with TRBD2. CDR3 length equals 17 residues. V dropped 6 bases and J dropped 0; count of bases not matched to a gene: 9. Per germline, CDR1 MDHEN and CDR2 SYDVKM.

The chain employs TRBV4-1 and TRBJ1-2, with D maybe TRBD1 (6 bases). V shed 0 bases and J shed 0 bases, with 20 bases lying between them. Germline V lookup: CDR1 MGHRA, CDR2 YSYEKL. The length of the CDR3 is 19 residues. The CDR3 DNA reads TGCGCCAGCAGCCAAGATCTGGGGCAGGGGATAAACTCTAACTATGGCTACACCTTC. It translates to CASSQDLGQGINSNYGYTF.